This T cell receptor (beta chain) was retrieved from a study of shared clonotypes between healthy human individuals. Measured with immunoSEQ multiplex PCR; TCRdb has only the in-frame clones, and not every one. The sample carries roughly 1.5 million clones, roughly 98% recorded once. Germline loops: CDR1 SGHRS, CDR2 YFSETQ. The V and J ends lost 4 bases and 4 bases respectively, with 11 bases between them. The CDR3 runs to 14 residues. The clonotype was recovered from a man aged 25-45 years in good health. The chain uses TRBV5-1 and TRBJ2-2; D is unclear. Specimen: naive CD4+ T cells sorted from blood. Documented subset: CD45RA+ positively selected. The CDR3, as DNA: TGCGCCAGCAGCGTCTCGCAGGTCACCGGGGAGCTGTTTTTT. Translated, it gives CASSVSQVTGELFF.